These 20 T cell receptor beta chains were sequenced from one sample in a study of graft-versus-host responses after intestinal transplantation. Antigen specificity for these receptors is unknown. Some clones are missing from TCRdb's copy, which holds only in-frame ones; the method was immunoSEQ multiplex PCR. The sample includes around 67,000 clones, 90% seen only once; the top ten take 4%. The input for sequencing was unstimulated CD8+ T cells sorted from spleen or lymph node cells, taken before transplant. These receptors all come from a human donor who was the organ donor for an intestinal transplant.

V and J are TRBV6-5 and TRBJ2-3; no definite D call. The CDR3 extends over 15 amino acids. Trimming removed 5 bases from V and 4 bases from J, with 16 bases in between. The germline V gene has CDR1 MNHEY and CDR2 SVGAGI. CDR3 sequence: CASSPARVSSDTQYF. The CDR3 DNA is TGTGCCAGCAGTCCCGCTCGGGTCTCGTCAGATACGCAGTATTTT.

The chain joins TRBV7-6 to TRBJ2-1, with unresolved D. Germline-derived CDR1 and CDR2 are SGHVS and FNYEAQ. Deletions cut 2 bases from V and 8 bases from J, with 13 bases between. The CDR3 loop spans 14 amino acids. CDR3 nucleotides: TGTGCCAGCAGCTTAAATGTCGCGAGCGATGAGCAGTTCTTC. It specifies CASSLNVASDEQFF.

The chain links TRBV12-2 to TRBJ1-2. TRBV12-2 is described as a pseudogene. This CDR3 contains 11 residues. CDR3 amino acids: CASRLGVVYTF. CDR3 sequence (DNA): TGTGCAAGTCGCTTAGGCGTAGTTTACACCTTC.

The chain's CDR3 is CASSLNKNTEAFF. The CDR3 DNA reads as TGCGCCAGCAGCTTGAACAAGAACACTGAAGCTTTCTTT. The rearrangement uses TRBV5-1 and TRBJ1-1; no clear D. V lost 1 base and J 1 base, leaving 5 bases between the germline ends. Germline-derived CDR1 and CDR2 are SGHRS and YFSETQ. CDR3 length: 13 residues.

J is TRBJ1-2 and V is TRBV6-1; TRBD1 might be the D (5 bases). Trimming left V 2 bases short and J 8 bases short, with 15 bases between. This CDR3 has 14 residues. Germline CDR1 and CDR2: MNHNS and SASEGT. The DNA for the CDR3 is TGTGCCAGCAGTGAAATAGGGCAGGGTGCAGGCTACACCTTC. The encoded protein is CASSEIGQGAGYTF.

The chain recombines TRBV15 with TRBJ1-6; 7 bases are shared with TRBD1. This CDR3 contains 13 residues. The J segment lost 6 bases and the V segment lost 7 bases, leaving 3 bases of the junction unmatched. In germline, CDR1 is LNHNV, CDR2 YYDKDF (reference sequence). DNA of the CDR3: TGTGCCACCAATCAGGGGGTTAATTCACCCCTCCACTTT. The encoded protein is CATNQGVNSPLHF. Full variable domain (outside the CDR3, taken from reference TRBV15 and TRBJ1-6): DAMVIQNPRYQVTQFGKPVTLSCSQTLNHNVMYWYQQKSSQAPKLLFHYYDKDFNNEADTPDNFQSRRPNTSFCFLDIRSPGLGDTAMYLCATNQGVNSPLHFGNGTRLTVT.

The chain uses TRBV10-1 and TRBJ1-1; weak D call: TRBD1 (6 bases). The CDR3 covers 19 residues. The germline V gene encodes CDR1 WNHNN and CDR2 SYGVQD (reference sequence). V lost 0 bases to trimming and J lost 1 base, with 21 bases between them. CDR3 coding DNA: TGCGCCAGCAGTGAGTCCTCAGTTTCGCGGGGGGCCGCGAACACTGAAGCTTTCTTT. This gives the protein CASSESSVSRGAANTEAFF.

V gene TRBV10-1 combines with J gene TRBJ1-1; 11 nucleotides match TRBD1. Losses at the gene ends were 2 bases for V and 3 bases for J; bases not matched to a gene: 2. The CDR3 covers 15 residues. CDR1 and CDR2 from the germline V gene are WNHNN and SYGVQD (reference sequence). CDR3 in amino acids: CASSERGQGDTEAFF. DNA for the CDR3: TGCGCCAGCAGTGAGCGGGGACAGGGGGACACTGAAGCTTTCTTT.

J is TRBJ2-2 and V is TRBV19; 9 nucleotides agree with TRBD1. Germline V gene data show CDR1 as LNHDA and CDR2 as SQIVND (reference sequence). The CDR3 is 18 amino acids. V gave up 0 bases and J gave up 5 bases; unmatched junction bases: 10. CDR3 protein: CASSIDLETGGVTGELFF. CDR3 DNA sequence: TGTGCCAGTAGTATAGATCTGGAGACAGGGGGTGTGACCGGGGAGCTGTTTTTT.

The V gene is TRBV7-6, the J gene TRBJ1-2; possibly TRBD1 for D (6 bases). Germline CDR1 reads SGHVS; CDR2 reads FNYEAQ. V was trimmed by 0 bases and J by 3 bases, leaving 17 bases between them. The CDR3 consists of 17 residues. The CDR3 is CASSLAQGGGSDYGYTF. The CDR3 DNA sequence: TGTGCCAGCAGCTTAGCCCAAGGGGGGGGAAGTGACTATGGCTACACCTTC.

This chain links TRBV6-5 with TRBJ1-1; the D is unclear. Germline loops: CDR1 MNHEY, CDR2 SVGAGI. The CDR3 length is 14 residues. Trimming pared 9 bases from V and 5 bases from J, leaving 19 bases between. CDR3 loop: CASRASTGVTEAFF. The CDR3 nucleotides are TGTGCCAGTAGGGCCTCAACGGGAGTTACTGAAGCTTTCTTT.

The rearrangement uses TRBV7-9 and TRBJ1-2; no clear D gene. Germline V lookup: CDR1 SEHNR, CDR2 FQNEAQ (reference sequence). The CDR3 consists of 11 residues. Trimming took 7 bases from V and 5 from J, leaving 8 bases between them. CDR3 nucleotides: TGTGCCAGCACCTACGGTTATGGCTACACCTTC. Residues: CASTYGYGYTF.

This chain uses TRBV7-9 with TRBJ1-6; 8 bases map to TRBD1. The germline V gene encodes CDR1 SEHNR and CDR2 FQNEAQ (reference sequence). This CDR3 region has 16 residues. J gave up 3 bases and V 2 bases, and 3 bases lay outside the gene matches. The CDR3 here is CASSLSDRGYNSPLHF. The CDR3 nucleotides are TGTGCCAGCAGCTTAAGTGACAGGGGCTATAATTCACCCCTCCACTTT.

The count of this clone is one. This chain connects TRBV6-5 to TRBJ2-3, with 10 bases identical to TRBD2. V dropped 2 bases and J dropped 6; count of bases not matched to a gene: 8. Per the germline V gene, CDR1 is MNHEY and CDR2 is SVGAGI. The CDR3 runs 16 residues. The CDR3 DNA reads as TGTGCCAGCAGTTACCCTTCTAGCGGGGGAACGGATACGCAGTATTTT. Protein: CASSYPSSGGTDTQYF.

CDR3 protein: CASSARDSWNSPLHF. As DNA, the CDR3 is TGTGCCAGCAGCGCGCGGGACAGCTGGAATTCACCCCTCCACTTT. This chain uses TRBV9 with TRBJ1-6; 7 positions agree with TRBD1. The CDR3 contains 15 residues. Germline V CDR1 and CDR2: SGDLS, YYNGEE. J lost 7 bases, V lost 3 bases, and 7 bases had no gene match.

This sequence joins TRBV29-1 and TRBJ2-2; maybe TRBD2 (6 bases). Germline CDR1 SQVTM, CDR2 ANQGSEA. V was cut by 6 bases and J by 4 bases, with 15 bases left in between. This CDR3 contains 14 residues. The CDR3 DNA reads TGCAGCGTAACCGGGACCGGGGGCACCGGGGAGCTGTTTTTT. Protein product: CSVTGTGGTGELFF.

The gene calls are TRBV5-1 and TRBJ1-1; maybe TRBD1 (5 bases). The CDR3 is 12 amino acids. The V end was cut by 3 bases, the J end by 5 bases, with 8 bases between. Looked up from germline, CDR1 is SGHRS and CDR2 is YFSETQ. Here the CDR3 reads CASSWGDTEAFF. The CDR3 DNA is TGCGCCAGCAGCTGGGGGGATACTGAAGCTTTCTTT.

This clone was seen a handful of times. This rearrangement joins TRBV28 to TRBJ1-6; TRBD1 aligns across 8 bases. Germline V gene data show CDR1 as MDHEN and CDR2 as SYDVKM. V lost 6 bases and J lost 6; bases outside the gene matches: 4. This CDR3 has 14 amino acids. This CDR3 reads CASRLQGGNSPLHF. In DNA, the CDR3 is TGTGCCAGCAGGCTACAGGGGGGTAATTCACCCCTCCACTTT.

V and J are TRBV6-5 and TRBJ1-5; a possible D gene is TRBD1 (6 bases). Germline values: CDR1 MNHEY, CDR2 SVGAGI. V was trimmed by 7 bases and J by 1 base, leaving 11 bases between them. CDR3 length equals 14 residues. CDR3 loop: CASMEGGSNQPQHF. Here the CDR3 DNA reads TGTGCCAGCATGGAGGGGGGGAGCAATCAGCCCCAGCATTTT.

The chain has TRBV15 and TRBJ2-1; 9 bases are shared with TRBD2. The germline gives CDR1 LNHNV, CDR2 YYDKDF (reference sequence). The CDR3 sequence is 13 residues long. Trimming removed 5 bases from V and 6 bases from J; junction bases left unmatched: 2. CDR3 DNA: TGTGCCACCAGCGGGGGACTAGCCAATGAGCAGTTCTTC. As protein: CATSGGLANEQFF. The variable domain in full, completed from reference TRBV15 and TRBJ2-1, reads DAMVIQNPRYQVTQFGKPVTLSCSQTLNHNVMYWYQQKSSQAPKLLFHYYDKDFNNEADTPDNFQSRRPNTSFCFLDIRSPGLGDTAMYLCATSGGLANEQFFGPGTRLTVL.